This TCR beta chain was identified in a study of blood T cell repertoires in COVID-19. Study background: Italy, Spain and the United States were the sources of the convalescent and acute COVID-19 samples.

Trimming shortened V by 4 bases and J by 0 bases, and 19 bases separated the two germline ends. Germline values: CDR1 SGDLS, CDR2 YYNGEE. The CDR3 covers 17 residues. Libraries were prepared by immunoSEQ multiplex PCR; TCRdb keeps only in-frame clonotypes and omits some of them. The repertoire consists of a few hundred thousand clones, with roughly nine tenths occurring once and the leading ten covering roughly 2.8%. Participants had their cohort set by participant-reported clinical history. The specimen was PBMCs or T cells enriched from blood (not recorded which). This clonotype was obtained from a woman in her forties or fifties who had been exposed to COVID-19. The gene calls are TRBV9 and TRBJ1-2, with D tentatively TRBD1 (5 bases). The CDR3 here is CASSPSGGRDANYGYTF. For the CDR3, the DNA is TGTGCCAGCAGCCCGAGTGGGGGGAGGGATGCTAACTATGGCTACACCTTC.